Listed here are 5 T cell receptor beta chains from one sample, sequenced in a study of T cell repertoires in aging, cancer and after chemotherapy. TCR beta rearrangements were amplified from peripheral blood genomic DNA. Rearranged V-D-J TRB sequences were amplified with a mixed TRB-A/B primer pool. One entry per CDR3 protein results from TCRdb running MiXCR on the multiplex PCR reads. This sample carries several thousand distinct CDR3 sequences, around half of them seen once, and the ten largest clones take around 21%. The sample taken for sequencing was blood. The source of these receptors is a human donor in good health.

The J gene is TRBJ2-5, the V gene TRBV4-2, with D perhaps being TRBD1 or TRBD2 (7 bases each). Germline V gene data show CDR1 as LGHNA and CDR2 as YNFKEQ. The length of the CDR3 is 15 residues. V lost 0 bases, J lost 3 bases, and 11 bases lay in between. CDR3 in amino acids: CASSQESGGEETQYF. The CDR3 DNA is TGTGCCAGCAGCCAAGAATCAGGGGGGGAAGAGACCCAGTACTTC.

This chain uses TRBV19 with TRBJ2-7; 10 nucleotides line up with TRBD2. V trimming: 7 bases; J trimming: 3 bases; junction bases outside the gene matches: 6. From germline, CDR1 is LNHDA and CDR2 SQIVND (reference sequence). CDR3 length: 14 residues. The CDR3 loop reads CASTRTSGNYEQYF. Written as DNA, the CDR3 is TGTGCCAGTACTCGGACTAGCGGAAACTACGAGCAGTACTTC.

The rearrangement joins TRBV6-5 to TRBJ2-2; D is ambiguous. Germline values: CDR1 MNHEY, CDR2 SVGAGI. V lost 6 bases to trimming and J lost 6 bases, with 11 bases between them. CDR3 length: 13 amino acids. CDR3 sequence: CASSRTLSGELFF. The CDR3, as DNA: TGTGCCAGCAGCAGGACCCTGTCCGGGGAGCTGTTTTTT.

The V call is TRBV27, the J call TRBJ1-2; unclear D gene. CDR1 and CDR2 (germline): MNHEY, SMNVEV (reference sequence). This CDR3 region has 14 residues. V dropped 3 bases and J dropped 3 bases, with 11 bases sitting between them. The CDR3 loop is CASSFRRQDYGYTF. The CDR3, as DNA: TGTGCCAGCAGTTTCCGAAGGCAGGACTATGGCTACACCTTC.

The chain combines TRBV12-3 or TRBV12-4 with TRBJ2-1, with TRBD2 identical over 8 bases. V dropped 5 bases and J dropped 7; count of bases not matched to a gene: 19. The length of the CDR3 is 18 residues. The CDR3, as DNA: TGTGCCAGCAGTGCCACCCTCCTGAGGCGGGGGGTGGATAATGAGCAGTTCTTC. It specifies CASSATLLRRGVDNEQFF.